The source of this TCR beta chain is a study of T cells after yellow fever vaccination. This clonotype was counted only a few times. The CDR3 length is 16 residues. Germline CDR1 is SGHTA and CDR2 is FQGTGA. The V segment lost 5 bases and the J segment 2 bases; nucleotides outside the gene matches: 6. TCRdb independently ran MiXCR on the 5' RACE reads; one entry per CDR3 protein. Altogether 300,000 to 350,000 distinct CDR3 sequences are present, around 4.3% being singletons, with the ten largest covering roughly a fifth. The rearrangement links TRBV7-3 to TRBJ2-7; 13 bases fit TRBD2. This specimen was PBMCs, taken 15 days after the yellow fever booster vaccination. The receptor's source is a man aged 18 to 30 who received the YFV17D yellow fever vaccine. CDR3 bases: TGTGCCAGCAGCCCCTCCGGGACTAGCGGGGCCTACGAGCAGTACTTC. Its protein is CASSPSGTSGAYEQYF. Variable domain in full (rest from reference TRBV7-3 and TRBJ2-7): GAGVSQTPSNKVTEKGKYVELRCDPISGHTALYWYRQSLGQGPEFLIYFQGTGAADDSGLPNDRFFAVRPEGSVSTLKIQRTERGDSAVYLCASSPSGTSGAYEQYFGPGTRLTVT.